The 5 T cell receptor beta chains reported below all come from one sample, sequenced in a study of cytotoxic CD8 clonotypes in ibrutinib-treated CLL. The protocol was immunoSEQ multiplex PCR, while the TCRdb copy is restricted to in-frame clones and leaves out a portion. The data contain roughly 330,000 clones, about 61% of them singletons. The specimen comprised PBMCs, sampled after 36 months of ibrutinib treatment. All receptors come from a human donor with chronic lymphocytic leukemia.

The V call is TRBV5-1, the J call TRBJ1-2; 7 positions agree with TRBD1. The V segment lost 4 bases and the J segment 6 bases; nucleotides outside the gene matches: 3. Germline CDR1 reads SGHRS; CDR2 reads YFSETQ. The length of the CDR3 is 12 residues. The CDR3 DNA follows: TGCGCCAGCAGCCGACAGGGCGATGGCTACACCTTC. As protein: CASSRQGDGYTF.

The J gene is TRBJ2-7, the V gene TRBV6-1; TRBD1 matches 12 bases. The CDR3 extends over 14 amino acids. CDR1 is MNHNS and CDR2 is SASEGT in the germline V gene. The trim removed 9 bases at V and 7 bases at J, leaving 10 bases unmatched. The CDR3 spells CASTGGTGGREQYF. CDR3 nucleotides: TGTGCCAGTACCGGGGGGACAGGGGGCCGGGAGCAGTACTTC.

This clone turned up a few times. The chain combines TRBV7-9 with TRBJ1-6; maybe TRBD1 (6 bases). Germline CDR1 reads SEHNR; CDR2 reads FQNEAQ (reference sequence). V was shortened by 7 bases and J by 7 bases, with 17 bases between the two germline ends. The CDR3 is 15 residues long. The CDR3 DNA reads TGTGCCAGCACCGAATTCGGGGGCGGCAATTCACCCCTCCACTTT. The encoded protein is CASTEFGGGNSPLHF.

The sample holds a few counts of this clone. The chain has TRBV27 and TRBJ1-2; D is uncertain. CDR3 length equals 16 residues. The V gene lost 6 bases and the J gene lost 1 base, with 18 bases spanning the gap. Germline CDR1 and CDR2: MNHEY and SMNVEV (reference sequence). The CDR3: CASRASAHTLNYGYTF. The CDR3 DNA reads as TGTGCCAGCAGGGCCTCGGCACATACCCTTAACTATGGCTACACCTTC.

The CDR3 reads CASSRLPGPSTDTQYF. The CDR3 region has the DNA TGTGCCAGCTCACGTCTACCGGGACCTAGCACAGATACGCAGTATTTT. The V call is TRBV18, the J call TRBJ2-3; TRBD1 or TRBD2 may be the D gene (5 bases each). CDR3 size: 16 residues. Germline CDR1 is KGHSH and CDR2 is LQKENI. V shed 4 bases and J shed 0 bases, with 14 bases lying between them. Complete variable domain (other parts from reference TRBV18 and TRBJ2-3): NAGVMQNPRHLVRRRGQEARLRCSPMKGHSHVYWYRQLPEEGLKFMVYLQKENIIDESGMPKERFSAEFPKEGPSILRIQQVVRGDSAAYFCASSRLPGPSTDTQYFGPGTRLTVL.